Below, 8 T cell receptor beta chains from the same sample are listed, as sequenced in a study of a mutant IDH1 vaccine in newly diagnosed glioma. Produced via immunoSEQ multiplex PCR; TCRdb's table is partial and in-frame only. This table has tens of thousands of clones, 93% appearing once. Time point meaning: baseline, week 1 (first vaccination visit). The treatment here: pre-vaccination baseline after standard-of-care therapy. The source material was PBMCs, sampled from a glioma patient treated with radiotherapy, temozolomide or both. These receptors all stem from a middle-aged man with glioma.

The rearrangement links TRBV9 to TRBJ1-1, with 9 bases lining up with TRBD1. This CDR3 region has 16 residues. Trimming at V came to 1 base and at J to 3 bases, leaving 7 bases not matched to a gene. Germline CDR1 SGDLS, CDR2 YYNGEE. CDR3 bases: TGTGCCAGCAGCGTATGGACAGGGGTTCGCGACACTGAAGCTTTCTTT. Translating gives CASSVWTGVRDTEAFF.

This rearrangement joins TRBV13 to TRBJ1-1, with 8 positions matching TRBD1. Trimming took 5 bases from V and 6 from J; bases not matched to a gene: 8. Per the germline V gene, CDR1 is PRHDT and CDR2 is FYEKMQ (reference sequence). The CDR3 consists of 14 residues. In DNA, the CDR3 is TGTGCCAGCAGCCCCGGACAGGGCTCTCCTGAAGCTTTCTTT. Its protein product is CASSPGQGSPEAFF. The full variable domain, in which reference TRBV13 and TRBJ1-1 provide the parts outside the CDR3, is AAGVIQSPRHLIKEKRETATLKCYPIPRHDTVYWYQQGPGQDPQFLISFYEKMQSDKGSIPDRFSAQQFSDYHSELNMSSLELGDSALYFCASSPGQGSPEAFFGQGTRLTVV.

About this clone: The sample carries other DNA sequences with the same CDR3. The chain uses TRBV7-9 and TRBJ1-1; D is uncertain. The CDR3 extends over 13 amino acids. The V gene's germline CDR1 is SEHNR and CDR2 FQNEAQ (reference sequence). V was pared by 2 bases and J by 2 bases, with 6 bases between. CDR3 loop: CASSLRGNTEAFF. CDR3 DNA sequence: TGTGCCAGCAGCTTACGGGGAAACACTGAAGCTTTCTTT.

J is TRBJ2-1 and V is TRBV7-8, with no clear D. Germline V gene sequence: CDR1 SGHVS, CDR2 FQNEAQ. The CDR3 extends over 13 amino acids. Trimming shortened V by 1 base and J by 7 bases, and 8 bases separated the two germline ends. CDR3 region: CASSLGGLNEQFF. CDR3 DNA sequence: TGTGCCAGCAGCTTAGGGGGTCTGAATGAGCAGTTCTTC.

The chain carries TRBV9 and TRBJ1-1, with D possibly matching TRBD1 (6 bases). The CDR3 loop spans 13 amino acids. Trimming took 6 bases from V and 5 from J, leaving 14 bases between them. The germline V gene encodes CDR1 SGDLS and CDR2 YYNGEE. The CDR3 loop reads CASTTGLGTEAFF. CDR3 in DNA: TGTGCCAGCACCACAGGGCTGGGGACTGAAGCTTTCTTT.

The chain joins TRBV5-1 to TRBJ2-5, with D perhaps given as TRBD1 or TRBD2 (6 bases each). The V gene lost 5 bases and the J gene lost 5 bases, with 19 bases spanning the gap. CDR3 length: 15 residues. From germline, CDR1 is SGHRS and CDR2 YFSETQ. The CDR3 loop is CASSPDNRGVETQYF. CDR3 bases: TGCGCCAGCAGTCCGGACAATAGGGGGGTGGAGACCCAGTACTTC.

The rearrangement joins TRBV9 to TRBJ2-5, with 9 bases lining up with TRBD2. This CDR3 has 14 residues. In germline, CDR1 is SGDLS, CDR2 YYNGEE. V lost 3 bases to trimming and J lost 2 bases; unmatched junction nucleotides: 2. The DNA for the CDR3 is TGTGCCAGCAGCGGGCTAGCGGGACAAGAGACCCAGTACTTC. Its protein is CASSGLAGQETQYF.

The chain combines TRBV11-3 with TRBJ2-2; D gene uncertain. CDR3 length: 13 residues. Trimming cost V 1 base and J 8 bases, with 8 bases left between them. Germline assignment: CDR1 SGHNT and CDR2 YENEEA. Here the CDR3 DNA reads TGTGCCAGCAGCTTAGTTATGGGAGGGGAGCTGTTTTTT. Amino acid sequence: CASSLVMGGELFF.